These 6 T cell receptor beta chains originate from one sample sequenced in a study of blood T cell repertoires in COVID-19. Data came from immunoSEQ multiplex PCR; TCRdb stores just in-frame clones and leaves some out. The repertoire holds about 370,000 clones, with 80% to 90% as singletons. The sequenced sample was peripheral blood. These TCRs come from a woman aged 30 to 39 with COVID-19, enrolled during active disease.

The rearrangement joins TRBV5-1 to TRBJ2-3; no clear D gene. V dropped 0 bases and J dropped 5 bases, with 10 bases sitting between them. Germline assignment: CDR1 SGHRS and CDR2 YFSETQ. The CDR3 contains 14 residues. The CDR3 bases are TGCGCCAGCAGCTTGGGCCAGGTGGTAGATACGCAGTATTTT. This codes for CASSLGQVVDTQYF. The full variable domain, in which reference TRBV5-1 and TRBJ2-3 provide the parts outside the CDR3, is KAGVTQTPRYLIKTRGQQVTLSCSPISGHRSVSWYQQTPGQGLQFLFEYFSETQRNKGNFPGRFSGRQFSNSRSEMNVSTLELGDSALYLCASSLGQVVDTQYFGPGTRLTVL.

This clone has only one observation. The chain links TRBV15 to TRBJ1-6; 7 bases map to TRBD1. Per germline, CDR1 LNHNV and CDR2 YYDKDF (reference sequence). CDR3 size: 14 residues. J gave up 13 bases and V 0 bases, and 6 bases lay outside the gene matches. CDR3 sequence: CATSRDRGGSPLHF. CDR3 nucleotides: TGTGCCACCAGCAGAGACCGAGGGGGCTCTCCCCTCCACTTT.

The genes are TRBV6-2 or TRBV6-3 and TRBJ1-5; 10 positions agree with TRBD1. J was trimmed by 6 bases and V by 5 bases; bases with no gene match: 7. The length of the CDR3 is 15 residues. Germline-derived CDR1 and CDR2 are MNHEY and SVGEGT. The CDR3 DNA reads TGTGCCAGCAGTCCGAGACAGGGGGCTGTTCAGCCCCAGCATTTT. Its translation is CASSPRQGAVQPQHF.

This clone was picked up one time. The CDR3: CASSPRQGAMTNEKLFF. The CDR3 DNA reads TGCGCCAGCAGCCCAAGACAGGGGGCAATGACTAATGAAAAACTGTTTTTT. The V and J genes are TRBV5-1 and TRBJ1-4; 10 bases fit TRBD1. Germline CDR1 is SGHRS and CDR2 is YFSETQ. After removal of 4 bases from V and 2 bases from J, the junction contained 8 bases not matched to a gene. This CDR3 comprises 17 residues. The entire variable domain, with the rest obtained from reference TRBV5-1 and TRBJ1-4, is as follows: KAGVTQTPRYLIKTRGQQVTLSCSPISGHRSVSWYQQTPGQGLQFLFEYFSETQRNKGNFPGRFSGRQFSNSRSEMNVSTLELGDSALYLCASSPRQGAMTNEKLFFGSGTQLSVL.

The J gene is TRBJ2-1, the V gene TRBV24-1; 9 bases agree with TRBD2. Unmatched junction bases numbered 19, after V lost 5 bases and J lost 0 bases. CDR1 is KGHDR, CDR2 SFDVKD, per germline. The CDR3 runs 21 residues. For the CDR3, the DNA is TGTGCCACCAGTGTGGGACTAGCTCTACCCCCTGGGGGAAGCTCCTACAATGAGCAGTTCTTC. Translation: CATSVGLALPPGGSSYNEQFF.

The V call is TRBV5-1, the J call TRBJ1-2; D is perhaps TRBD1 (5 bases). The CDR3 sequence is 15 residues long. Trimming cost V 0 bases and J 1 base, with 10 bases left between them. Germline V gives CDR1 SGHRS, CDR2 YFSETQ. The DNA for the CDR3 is TGCGCCAGCAGCTTGGCGCCAGGGTTTAACTATGGCTACACCTTC. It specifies CASSLAPGFNYGYTF.